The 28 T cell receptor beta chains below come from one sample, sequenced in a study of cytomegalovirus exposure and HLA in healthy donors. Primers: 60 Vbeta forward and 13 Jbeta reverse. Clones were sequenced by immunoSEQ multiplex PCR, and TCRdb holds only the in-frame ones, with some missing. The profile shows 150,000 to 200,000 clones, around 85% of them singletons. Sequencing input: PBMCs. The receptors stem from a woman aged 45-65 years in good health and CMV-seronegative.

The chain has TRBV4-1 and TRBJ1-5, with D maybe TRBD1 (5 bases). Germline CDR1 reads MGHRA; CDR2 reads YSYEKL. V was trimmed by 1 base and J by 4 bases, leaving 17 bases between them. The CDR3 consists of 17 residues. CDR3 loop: CASSQGQGPSFNQPQHF. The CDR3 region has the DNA TGCGCCAGCAGCCAAGGTCAGGGTCCTTCCTTTAATCAGCCCCAGCATTTT.

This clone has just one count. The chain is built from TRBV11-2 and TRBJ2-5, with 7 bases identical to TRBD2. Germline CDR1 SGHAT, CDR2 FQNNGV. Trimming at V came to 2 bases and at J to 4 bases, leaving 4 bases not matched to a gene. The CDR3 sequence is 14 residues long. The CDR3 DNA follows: TGTGCCAGCAGCTTAATGGGGAGGGCAGAGACCCAGTACTTC. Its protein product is CASSLMGRAETQYF.

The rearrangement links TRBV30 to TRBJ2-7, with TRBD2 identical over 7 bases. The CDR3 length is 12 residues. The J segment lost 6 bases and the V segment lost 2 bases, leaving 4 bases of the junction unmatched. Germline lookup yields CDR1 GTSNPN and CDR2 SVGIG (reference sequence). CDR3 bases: TGTGCCTGGAGTCGACTAGCAACCGAGCAGTACTTC. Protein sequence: CAWSRLATEQYF. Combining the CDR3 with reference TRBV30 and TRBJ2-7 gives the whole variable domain SQTIHQWPATLVQPVGSPLSLECTVEGTSNPNLYWYRQAAGRGLQLLFYSVGIGQISSEVPQNLSASRPQDRQFILSSKKLLLSDSGFYLCAWSRLATEQYFGPGTRLTVT.

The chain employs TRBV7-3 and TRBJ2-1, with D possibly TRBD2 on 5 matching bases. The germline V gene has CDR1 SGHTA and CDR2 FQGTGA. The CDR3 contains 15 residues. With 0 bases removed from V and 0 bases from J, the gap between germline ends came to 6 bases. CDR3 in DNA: TGTGCCAGCAGCTTAACAGCGGTCTCCTACAATGAGCAGTTCTTC. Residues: CASSLTAVSYNEQFF.

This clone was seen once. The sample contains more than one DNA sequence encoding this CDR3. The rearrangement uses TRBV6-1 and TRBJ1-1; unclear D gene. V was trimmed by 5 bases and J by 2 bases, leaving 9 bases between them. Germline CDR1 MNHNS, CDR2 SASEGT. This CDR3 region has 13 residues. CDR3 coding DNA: TGTGCCAGCAGTCGGACGGGAAACACTGAAGCTTTCTTT. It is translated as CASSRTGNTEAFF.

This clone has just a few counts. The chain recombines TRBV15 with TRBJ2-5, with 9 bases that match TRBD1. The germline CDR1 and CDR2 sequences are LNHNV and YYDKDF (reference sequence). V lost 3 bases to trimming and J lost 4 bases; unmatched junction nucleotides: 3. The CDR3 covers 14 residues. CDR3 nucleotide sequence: TGTGCCACCAGCAGGGACAGGGGCCCAGAGACCCAGTACTTC. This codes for CATSRDRGPETQYF.

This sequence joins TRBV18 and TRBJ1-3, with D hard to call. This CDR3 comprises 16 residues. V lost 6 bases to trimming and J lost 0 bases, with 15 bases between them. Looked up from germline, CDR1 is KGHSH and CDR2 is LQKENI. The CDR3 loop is CASSPLDLISGNTIYF. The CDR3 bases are TGTGCCAGCTCGCCCCTAGACCTAATCTCTGGAAACACCATATATTTT.

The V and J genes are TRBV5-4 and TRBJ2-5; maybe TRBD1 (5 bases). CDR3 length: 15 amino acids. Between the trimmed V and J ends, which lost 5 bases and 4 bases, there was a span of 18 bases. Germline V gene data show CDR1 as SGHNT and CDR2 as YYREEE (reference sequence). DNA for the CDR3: TGTGCCAGCAGTTCCGACAGTAAGGAGCGAGAGACCCAGTACTTC. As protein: CASSSDSKERETQYF.

This CDR3 is CASSSPGLAGFQETQYF. CDR3 nucleotides: TGCGCCAGCAGCTCCCCGGGACTAGCGGGCTTCCAAGAGACCCAGTACTTC. The chain is built from TRBV5-1 and TRBJ2-5, with TRBD2 matching over 12 bases. The CDR3 extends over 17 amino acids. Germline V lookup: CDR1 SGHRS, CDR2 YFSETQ. With V trimmed by 3 bases and J by 1 base, 7 bases remained unmatched.

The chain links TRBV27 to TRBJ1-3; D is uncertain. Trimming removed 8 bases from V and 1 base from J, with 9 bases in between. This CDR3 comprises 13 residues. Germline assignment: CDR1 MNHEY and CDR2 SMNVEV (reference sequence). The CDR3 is CASRSWSGNTIYF. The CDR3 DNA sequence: TGTGCCAGCCGTAGTTGGTCTGGAAACACCATATATTTT.

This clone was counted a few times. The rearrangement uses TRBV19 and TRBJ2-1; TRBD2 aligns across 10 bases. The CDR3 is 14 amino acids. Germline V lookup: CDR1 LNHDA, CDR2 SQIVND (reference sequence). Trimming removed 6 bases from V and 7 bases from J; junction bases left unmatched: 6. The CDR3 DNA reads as TGTGCCAGTAGCCGGACTAGCGGTAATAATGAGCAGTTCTTC. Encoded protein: CASSRTSGNNEQFF.

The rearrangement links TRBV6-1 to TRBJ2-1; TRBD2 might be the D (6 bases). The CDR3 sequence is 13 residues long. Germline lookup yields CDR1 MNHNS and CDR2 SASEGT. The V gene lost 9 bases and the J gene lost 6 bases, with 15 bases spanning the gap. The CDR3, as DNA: TGTGCCAGTCGGGAGTTTCCCGGCAATGAGCAGTTCTTC. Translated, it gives CASREFPGNEQFF.

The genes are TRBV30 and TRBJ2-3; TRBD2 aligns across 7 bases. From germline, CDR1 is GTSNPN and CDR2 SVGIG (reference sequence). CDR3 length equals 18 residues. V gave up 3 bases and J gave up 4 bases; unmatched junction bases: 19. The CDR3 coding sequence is TGTGCCTGGAGCTCCCTGAGGGAGGGCCAATTAATCGCAGATACGCAGTATTTT. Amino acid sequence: CAWSSLREGQLIADTQYF.

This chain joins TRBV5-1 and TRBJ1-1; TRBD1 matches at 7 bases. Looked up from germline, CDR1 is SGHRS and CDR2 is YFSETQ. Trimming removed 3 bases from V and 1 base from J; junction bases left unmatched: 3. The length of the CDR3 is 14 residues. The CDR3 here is CASSWDRRNTEAFF. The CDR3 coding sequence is TGCGCCAGCAGCTGGGACAGACGGAACACTGAAGCTTTCTTT.

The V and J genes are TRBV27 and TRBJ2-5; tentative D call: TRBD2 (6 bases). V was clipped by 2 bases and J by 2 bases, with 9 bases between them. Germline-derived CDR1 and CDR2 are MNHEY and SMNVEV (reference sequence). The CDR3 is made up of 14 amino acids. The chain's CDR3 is CASSLRSGQETQYF. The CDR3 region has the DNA TGTGCCAGCAGTTTAAGGAGCGGGCAAGAGACCCAGTACTTC.

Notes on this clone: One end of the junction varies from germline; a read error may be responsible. CDR3 amino acids: CASTNGTARDF. Written as DNA, the CDR3 is TGTGCCAGCACCAACGGGACAGCCAGGGACTTC. The chain has TRBV28 and TRBJ2-7, with 7 positions matching TRBD1. CDR3 length: 11 residues. Germline V gene lookup returns CDR1 MDHEN and CDR2 SYDVKM.

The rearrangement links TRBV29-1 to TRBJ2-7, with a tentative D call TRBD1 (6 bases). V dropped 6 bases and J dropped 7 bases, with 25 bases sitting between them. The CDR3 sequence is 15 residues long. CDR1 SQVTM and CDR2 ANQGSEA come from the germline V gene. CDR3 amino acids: CSVGPGQGPTREQYF. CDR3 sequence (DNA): TGCAGCGTAGGCCCGGGACAAGGACCCACAAGGGAGCAGTACTTC.

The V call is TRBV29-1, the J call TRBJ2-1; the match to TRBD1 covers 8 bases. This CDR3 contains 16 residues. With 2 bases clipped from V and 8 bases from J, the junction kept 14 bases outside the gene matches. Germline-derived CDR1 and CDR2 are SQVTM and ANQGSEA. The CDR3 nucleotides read TGCAGCGTTGAACTATGGTCGCAGGGGGCGACGGATGAGCAGTTCTTC. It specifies CSVELWSQGATDEQFF.

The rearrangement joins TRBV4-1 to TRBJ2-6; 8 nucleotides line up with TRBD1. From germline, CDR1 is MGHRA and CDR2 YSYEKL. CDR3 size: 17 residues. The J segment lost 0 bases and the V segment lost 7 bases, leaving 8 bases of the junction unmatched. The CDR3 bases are TGCGCCAGCACAATCGGACAGGGTAGCTCTGGGGCCAACGTCCTGACTTTC. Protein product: CASTIGQGSSGANVLTF.

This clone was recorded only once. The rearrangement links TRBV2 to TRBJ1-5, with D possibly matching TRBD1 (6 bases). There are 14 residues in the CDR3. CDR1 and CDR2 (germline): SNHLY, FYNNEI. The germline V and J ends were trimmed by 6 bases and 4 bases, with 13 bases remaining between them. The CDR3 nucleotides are TGTGCCAGCAGCGCGGACAGTCTGAATCAGCCCCAGCATTTT. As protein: CASSADSLNQPQHF.

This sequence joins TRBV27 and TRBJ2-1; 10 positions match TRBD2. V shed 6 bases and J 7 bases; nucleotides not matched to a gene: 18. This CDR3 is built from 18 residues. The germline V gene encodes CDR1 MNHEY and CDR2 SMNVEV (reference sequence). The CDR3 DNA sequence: TGTGCCAGCAGCACGCCACTAGCGGGAAAGACCCCAGGGAATGAGCAGTTCTTC. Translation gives CASSTPLAGKTPGNEQFF.

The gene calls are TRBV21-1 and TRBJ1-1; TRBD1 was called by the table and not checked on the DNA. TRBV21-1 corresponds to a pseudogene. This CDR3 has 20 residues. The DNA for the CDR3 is TGTGCCAGCAGCACTCTCAACCCAAGGGACAGGGGGCCAGGGGACACTGAAGCTTTCTTT. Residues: CASSTLNPRDRGPGDTEAFF.

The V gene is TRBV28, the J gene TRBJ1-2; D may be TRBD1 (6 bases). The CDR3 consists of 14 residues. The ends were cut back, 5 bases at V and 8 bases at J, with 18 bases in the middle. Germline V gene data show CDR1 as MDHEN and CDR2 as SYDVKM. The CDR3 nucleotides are TGTGCCAGCAGTCCAACGAAGACAGGCTGGGGCTACACCTTC. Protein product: CASSPTKTGWGYTF.

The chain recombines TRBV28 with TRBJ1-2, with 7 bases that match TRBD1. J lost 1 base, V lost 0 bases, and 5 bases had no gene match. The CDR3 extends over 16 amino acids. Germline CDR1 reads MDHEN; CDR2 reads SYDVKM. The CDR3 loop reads CASSLWRTGYNYGYTF. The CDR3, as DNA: TGTGCCAGCAGTTTATGGAGGACAGGCTATAACTATGGCTACACCTTC.

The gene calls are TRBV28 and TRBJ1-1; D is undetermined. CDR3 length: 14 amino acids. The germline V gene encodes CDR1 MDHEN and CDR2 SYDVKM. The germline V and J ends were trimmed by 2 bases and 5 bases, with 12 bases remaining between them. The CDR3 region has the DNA TGTGCCAGCAGTTTACGACGGGGAAAAACTGAAGCTTTCTTT. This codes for CASSLRRGKTEAFF.

Written as DNA, the CDR3 is TGTGCCAGCAGCCAAGATGCGGGAAACACCATATATTTT. Amino acid sequence: CASSQDAGNTIYF. The gene calls are TRBV14 and TRBJ1-3, with D unresolved. Trimming cost V 0 bases and J 4 bases, with 4 bases left between them. The CDR3 totals 13 residues. In germline, CDR1 is SGHDN, CDR2 FVKESK.

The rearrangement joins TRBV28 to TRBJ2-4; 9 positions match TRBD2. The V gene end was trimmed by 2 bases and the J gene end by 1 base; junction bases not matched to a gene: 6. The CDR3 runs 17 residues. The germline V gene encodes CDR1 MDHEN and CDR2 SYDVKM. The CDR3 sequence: CASSLAGGGVAKNIQYF. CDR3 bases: TGTGCCAGCAGTTTAGCGGGAGGGGGGGTGGCCAAAAACATTCAGTACTTC.

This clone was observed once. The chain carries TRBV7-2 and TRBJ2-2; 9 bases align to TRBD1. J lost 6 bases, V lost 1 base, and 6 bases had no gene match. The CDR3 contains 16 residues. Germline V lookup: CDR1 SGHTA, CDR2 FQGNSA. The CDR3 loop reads CASSLVGTGSSGELFF. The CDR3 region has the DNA TGTGCCAGCAGCTTAGTGGGGACAGGGTCGTCCGGGGAGCTGTTTTTT.